Presented here are 22 T cell receptor beta chains from one specimen sequenced in a study of T cells in localized non-small cell lung cancer. Generated by immunoSEQ multiplex PCR, the TCRdb table keeps only in-frame clones and is missing some. The data contain around 130,000 clones, more than 80% of them singletons. Sequencing used peripheral blood, obtained before any cancer treatment. These receptors were obtained from a female donor at least 60 years old with stage I lung adenocarcinoma.

This chain uses TRBV5-1 with TRBJ2-1; possibly TRBD1 or TRBD2 for D (5 bases each). This CDR3 region has 14 residues. Trimming took 3 bases from V and 7 from J, leaving 14 bases between them. Germline CDR1 is SGHRS and CDR2 is YFSETQ. The CDR3 spells CASSSKGPQNEQFF. CDR3 DNA: TGCGCCAGCAGCTCCAAGGGACCACAAAATGAGCAGTTCTTC.

V and J are TRBV11-3 and TRBJ2-3; tentatively, D is TRBD2 (6 bases). The CDR3 is made up of 15 amino acids. Trimming removed 5 bases from V and 0 bases from J, with 12 bases in between. Germline V gene sequence: CDR1 SGHNT, CDR2 YENEEA. The CDR3 coding sequence is TGTGCCAGCAGCCCACGAGCGGGTAGCACAGATACGCAGTATTTT. It specifies CASSPRAGSTDTQYF.

The chain links TRBV2 to TRBJ1-3; no clear D gene. CDR1 SNHLY and CDR2 FYNNEI come from the germline V gene. Trimming pared 0 bases from V and 0 bases from J, leaving 9 bases between. The CDR3 covers 16 residues. The CDR3 DNA follows: TGTGCCAGCAGTGAAGCAGAAGCATTCTCTGGAAACACCATATATTTT. Protein sequence: CASSEAEAFSGNTIYF.

This chain uses TRBV6-1 with TRBJ1-1, with 9 bases fitting TRBD1. Germline V CDR1 and CDR2: MNHNS, SASEGT. The CDR3 sequence is 12 residues long. The trim removed 6 bases at V and 8 bases at J, leaving 4 bases unmatched. The CDR3 region has the DNA TGTGCCAGCAGGACAGGGGGAAGGGAAGCTTTCTTT. This codes for CASRTGGREAFF.

In this sample, this clone turned up a few times. The chain uses TRBV6-6 and TRBJ2-1; D possibly uses TRBD1 or TRBD2 (5 bases each). Trimming cost V 0 bases and J 13 bases, with 16 bases left between them. Germline V CDR1 and CDR2: MNHNY, SVGAGI (reference sequence). The CDR3 is 14 residues long. Written as DNA, the CDR3 is TGTGCCAGCAGTTACTCGAGATGGGGATGGGACCAGTTCTTC. The encoded protein is CASSYSRWGWDQFF.

The chain couples TRBV29-1 to TRBJ1-1; 7 bases agree with TRBD1. This CDR3 region has 14 residues. V was pared by 5 bases and J by 1 base, with 7 bases of the junction left unmatched. CDR1 is SQVTM and CDR2 is ANQGSEA in the germline V gene. The CDR3 coding sequence is TGCAGCGTTCCGACCGGGACAGCGAACACTGAAGCTTTCTTT. Its protein is CSVPTGTANTEAFF.

A single count supports this clone. V and J are TRBV10-1 and TRBJ1-1; D gene ambiguous. CDR3 length: 15 residues. Germline V lookup: CDR1 WNHNN, CDR2 SYGVQD (reference sequence). With 0 bases removed from V and 4 bases from J, the gap between germline ends came to 12 bases. CDR3 loop: CASSESGRAGTEAFF. Written as DNA, the CDR3 is TGCGCCAGCAGTGAGTCGGGAAGGGCGGGCACTGAAGCTTTCTTT.

This rearrangement joins TRBV5-1 to TRBJ2-4; no firm D call. Germline CDR1 is SGHRS and CDR2 is YFSETQ. V lost 0 bases, J lost 4 bases, and 8 bases lay in between. The CDR3 is made up of 14 amino acids. The CDR3 nucleotides are TGCGCCAGCAGCTTGGGGGCGCCTAAAAACATTCAGTACTTC. This encodes CASSLGAPKNIQYF.

Points on this clone: Other DNA sequences within the sample encode an identical CDR3. The gene calls are TRBV20-1 and TRBJ2-5, with a possible D match to TRBD2 (5 bases). This CDR3 is built from 11 residues. Germline lookup yields CDR1 DFQATT and CDR2 SNEGSKA (reference sequence). Trimming took 0 bases from V and 7 from J, leaving 6 bases between them. CDR3 loop: CSARDRGTQYF. The CDR3 DNA sequence: TGCAGTGCTAGAGATCGGGGGACCCAGTACTTC.

This chain links TRBV5-6 with TRBJ1-2, with D possibly TRBD1 on 5 matching bases. The CDR3 sequence is 14 residues long. V shed 4 bases and J shed 6 bases, with 16 bases lying between them. CDR1 and CDR2 (germline): SGHDT, YYEEEE. The chain's CDR3 is CASSPQGLGDGYTF. CDR3 sequence (DNA): TGTGCCAGCAGCCCCCAGGGTTTGGGAGATGGCTACACCTTC. The complete variable domain, with remaining parts taken from reference TRBV5-6 and TRBJ1-2, reads DAGVTQSPTHLIKTRGQQVTLRCSPKSGHDTVSWYQQALGQGPQFIFQYYEEEERQRGNFPDRFSGHQFPNYSSELNVNALLLGDSALYLCASSPQGLGDGYTFGSGTRLTVV.

V gene TRBV7-9 combines with J gene TRBJ1-2, with a weak D call TRBD1 (5 bases). Trimming cost V 2 bases and J 6 bases, with 10 bases left between them. Germline V gene data show CDR1 as SEHNR and CDR2 as FQNEAQ (reference sequence). The CDR3 is 13 amino acids. The CDR3 reads CASSLRGDHGYTF. Written as DNA, the CDR3 is TGTGCCAGCAGCTTACGGGGGGATCATGGCTACACCTTC.

J is TRBJ2-7 and V is TRBV27; 9 bases align to TRBD1. J gave up 4 bases and V 5 bases, and 6 bases lay outside the gene matches. This CDR3 is built from 14 residues. Germline V gene lookup returns CDR1 MNHEY and CDR2 SMNVEV (reference sequence). The CDR3 here is CASSTTGGWYEQYF. The CDR3 DNA sequence: TGTGCCAGCAGTACCACAGGGGGCTGGTACGAGCAGTACTTC.

J is TRBJ2-7 and V is TRBV28; 8 nucleotides line up with TRBD2. The CDR3 loop spans 15 amino acids. V was clipped by 5 bases and J by 2 bases; unmatched bases: 8. Germline loops: CDR1 MDHEN, CDR2 SYDVKM. CDR3: CASSPGGSGTYEQYF. The DNA for the CDR3 is TGTGCCAGCAGTCCCGGGGGTAGCGGGACCTACGAGCAGTACTTC.

The J gene is TRBJ2-1, the V gene TRBV7-2; D ambiguous. The germline V gene encodes CDR1 SGHTA and CDR2 FQGNSA. This CDR3 has 11 residues. Trimming took off 5 bases at V and 10 bases at J, with 9 bases between the two ends. The CDR3 nucleotides are TGTGCCAGCAGCCCCATGATCGAGCAGTTCTTC. Its translation: CASSPMIEQFF.

The chain joins TRBV13 to TRBJ2-5; 7 bases fit TRBD1. The J call may not be correct, given that the DNA end is closer to TRBJ2-7. The CDR3 extends over 14 amino acids. CDR1 and CDR2 from the germline V gene are PRHDT and FYEKMQ (reference sequence). The CDR3 sequence: CASRGQGETYEQYF. The CDR3 nucleotides read TGTGCCAGCAGGGGGCAGGGGGAAACCTACGAGCAGTACTTC.

The chain is built from TRBV7-8 and TRBJ1-3, with D unclear. Trimming took 3 bases from V and 2 from J, leaving 14 bases between them. The CDR3 length is 16 residues. CDR1 SGHVS and CDR2 FQNEAQ come from the germline V gene. Here the CDR3 DNA reads TGTGCCAGCAGCTTTAGGGAGCCTCGTCCTGGAAACACCATATATTTT. Protein sequence: CASSFREPRPGNTIYF.

The gene calls are TRBV7-2 and TRBJ2-5; D gene uncertain. This CDR3 contains 14 residues. Germline CDR1 SGHTA, CDR2 FQGNSA. V was shortened by 5 bases and J by 5 bases, with 15 bases between the two germline ends. CDR3 loop: CASSRPPRLETQYF. In DNA form, the CDR3 reads TGTGCCAGCAGCCGACCCCCGAGGTTGGAGACCCAGTACTTC.

The chain recombines TRBV7-3 with TRBJ2-3; D is undetermined. The germline V gene has CDR1 SGHTA and CDR2 FQGTGA. V was cut by 6 bases and J by 6 bases, with 10 bases left in between. This CDR3 is 12 amino acids long. CDR3 residues: CASSSGWDTQYF. For the CDR3, the DNA is TGTGCCAGCAGTTCCGGGTGGGATACGCAGTATTTT.

The rearrangement links TRBV7-9 to TRBJ2-3; TRBD2 matches at 7 bases. V trimming: 4 bases; J trimming: 11 bases; junction bases outside the gene matches: 15. This CDR3 spans 15 amino acids. Germline lookup yields CDR1 SEHNR and CDR2 FQNEAQ (reference sequence). The CDR3 DNA is TGTGCCAGCAGCTACCCTAGCGGTTACCACGCAGGGCAGTATTTT. Residues: CASSYPSGYHAGQYF. The variable domain in full, completed from reference TRBV7-9 and TRBJ2-3, reads DTGVSQNPRHKITKRGQNVTFRCDPISEHNRLYWYRQTLGQGPEFLTYFQNEAQLEKSRLLSDRFSAERPKGSFSTLEIQRTEQGDSAMYLCASSYPSGYHAGQYFGPGTRLTVL.

This rearrangement joins TRBV28 to TRBJ1-1; the D is unclear. This CDR3 has 13 amino acids. The germline V and J ends were trimmed by 6 bases and 0 bases, with 8 bases remaining between them. Germline CDR1 MDHEN, CDR2 SYDVKM. The CDR3, as DNA: TGTGCCAGCAGAACGACCCTGAACACTGAAGCTTTCTTT. This gives the protein CASRTTLNTEAFF.

V is TRBV9 and J is TRBJ2-5; TRBD1 aligns across 9 bases. V was clipped by 3 bases and J by 1 base; unmatched bases: 7. This CDR3 spans 16 amino acids. Germline CDR1 reads SGDLS; CDR2 reads YYNGEE. The CDR3 sequence is CASSGKPDRGQETQYF. In nucleotides, the CDR3 is TGTGCCAGCAGCGGAAAACCGGACAGGGGCCAAGAGACCCAGTACTTC.

This clone was observed a handful of times. This chain uses TRBV19 with TRBJ1-2, with 7 bases that match TRBD1. Germline loops: CDR1 LNHDA, CDR2 SQIVND (reference sequence). J lost 1 base, V lost 11 bases, and 4 bases had no gene match. The CDR3 has 12 amino acids. This chain's CDR3 is CASQGVNYGYTF. The CDR3 DNA sequence: TGTGCCTCCCAGGGGGTTAACTATGGCTACACCTTC.